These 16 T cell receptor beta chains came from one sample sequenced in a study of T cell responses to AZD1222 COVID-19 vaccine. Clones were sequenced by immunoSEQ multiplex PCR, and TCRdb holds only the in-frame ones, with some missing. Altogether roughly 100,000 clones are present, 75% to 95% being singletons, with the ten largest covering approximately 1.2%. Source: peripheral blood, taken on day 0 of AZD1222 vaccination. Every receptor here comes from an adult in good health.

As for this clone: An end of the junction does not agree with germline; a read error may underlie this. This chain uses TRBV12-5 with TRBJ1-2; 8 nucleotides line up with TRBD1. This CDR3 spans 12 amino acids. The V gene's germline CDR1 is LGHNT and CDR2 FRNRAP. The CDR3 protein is CASGLDTGTGFF. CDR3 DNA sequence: TGTGCTAGTGGTTTGGATACCGGGACAGGATTCTTC.

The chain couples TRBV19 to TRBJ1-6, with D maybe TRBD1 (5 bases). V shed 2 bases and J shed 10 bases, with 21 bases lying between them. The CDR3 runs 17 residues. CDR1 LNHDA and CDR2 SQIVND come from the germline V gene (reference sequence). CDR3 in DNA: TGTGCCAGTAGTATACTTTTCGGACAAGGGGTTCGCTCACCCCTCCACTTT. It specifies CASSILFGQGVRSPLHF.

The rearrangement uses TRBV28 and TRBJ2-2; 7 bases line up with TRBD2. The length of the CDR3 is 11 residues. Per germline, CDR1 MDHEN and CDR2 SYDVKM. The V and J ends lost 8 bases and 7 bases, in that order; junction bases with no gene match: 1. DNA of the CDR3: TGTGCCAGCCGGGAGGACGGGGAGCTGTTTTTT. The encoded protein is CASREDGELFF.

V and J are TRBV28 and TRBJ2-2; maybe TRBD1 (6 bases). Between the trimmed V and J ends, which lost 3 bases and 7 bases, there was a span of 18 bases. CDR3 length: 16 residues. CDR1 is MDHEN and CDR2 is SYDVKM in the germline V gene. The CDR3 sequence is CASSFGTGPRDGELFF. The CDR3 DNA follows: TGTGCCAGCAGTTTCGGAACAGGGCCTAGGGACGGGGAGCTGTTTTTT.

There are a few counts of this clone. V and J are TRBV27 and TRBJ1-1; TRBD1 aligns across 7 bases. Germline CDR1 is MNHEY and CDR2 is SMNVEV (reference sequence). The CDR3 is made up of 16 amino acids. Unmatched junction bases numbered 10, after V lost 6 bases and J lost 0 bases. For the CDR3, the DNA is TGTGCCAGCAGCCCAGGACAGGCCAACATGAACACTGAAGCTTTCTTT. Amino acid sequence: CASSPGQANMNTEAFF.

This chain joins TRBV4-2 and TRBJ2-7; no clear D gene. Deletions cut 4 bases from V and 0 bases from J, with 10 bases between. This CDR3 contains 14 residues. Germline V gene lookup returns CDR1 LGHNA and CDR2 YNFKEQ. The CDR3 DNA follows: TGTGCCAGCAGCCTTAATTGGAACTCCTACGAGCAGTACTTC. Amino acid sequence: CASSLNWNSYEQYF.

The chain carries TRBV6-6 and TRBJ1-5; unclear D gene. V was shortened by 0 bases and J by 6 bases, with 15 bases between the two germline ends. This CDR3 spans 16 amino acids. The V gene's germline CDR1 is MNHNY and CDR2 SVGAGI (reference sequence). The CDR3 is CASSYSSFHLGQPQHF. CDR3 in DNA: TGTGCCAGCAGTTACTCGAGTTTTCATCTGGGTCAGCCCCAGCATTTT.

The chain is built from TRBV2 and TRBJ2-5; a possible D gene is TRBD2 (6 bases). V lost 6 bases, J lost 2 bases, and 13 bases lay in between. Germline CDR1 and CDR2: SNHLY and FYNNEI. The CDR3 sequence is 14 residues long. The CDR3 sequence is CASRTKGLQETQYF. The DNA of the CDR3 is TGTGCCAGCAGAACGAAAGGACTACAAGAGACCCAGTACTTC.

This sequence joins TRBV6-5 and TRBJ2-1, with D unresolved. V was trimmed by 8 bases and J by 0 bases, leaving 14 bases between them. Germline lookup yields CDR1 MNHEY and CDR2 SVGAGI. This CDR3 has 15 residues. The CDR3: CASSPSASSYNEQFF. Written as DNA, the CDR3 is TGTGCCAGCTCACCCAGCGCGAGCTCCTACAATGAGCAGTTCTTC.

The CDR3 DNA is TGTGCCAGCAGCTTAATAAGCGGGGGGCTGGACCAAGAGACCCAGTACTTC. It translates to CASSLISGGLDQETQYF. The chain links TRBV7-2 to TRBJ2-5; 9 bases match TRBD2. The CDR3 totals 17 residues. Germline V gene lookup returns CDR1 SGHTA and CDR2 FQGNSA. The trim removed 2 bases at V and 0 bases at J, leaving 7 bases unmatched.

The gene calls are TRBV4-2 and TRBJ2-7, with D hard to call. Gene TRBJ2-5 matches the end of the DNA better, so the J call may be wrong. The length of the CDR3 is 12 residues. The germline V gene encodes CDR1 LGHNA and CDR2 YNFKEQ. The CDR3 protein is CASSQGIGTQYF. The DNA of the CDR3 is TGTGCCAGCAGCCAAGGGATAGGGACCCAGTACTTC.

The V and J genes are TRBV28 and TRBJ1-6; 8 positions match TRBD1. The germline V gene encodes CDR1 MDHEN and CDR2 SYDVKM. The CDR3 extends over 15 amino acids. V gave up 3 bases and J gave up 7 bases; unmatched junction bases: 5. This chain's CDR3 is CASSFWDRLNSPLHF. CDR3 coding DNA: TGTGCCAGCAGTTTCTGGGACAGGCTGAATTCACCCCTCCACTTT.

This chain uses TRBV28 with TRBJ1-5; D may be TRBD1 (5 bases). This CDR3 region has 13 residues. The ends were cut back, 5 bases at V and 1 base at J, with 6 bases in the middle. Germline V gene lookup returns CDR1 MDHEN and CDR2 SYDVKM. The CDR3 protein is CASSRTSNQPQHF. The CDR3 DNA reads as TGTGCCAGCAGTAGGACAAGCAATCAGCCCCAGCATTTT.

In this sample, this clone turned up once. The CDR3 here is CASSFTGELFF. CDR3 coding DNA: TGTGCCAGCAGTTTCACCGGGGAGCTGTTTTTT. V is TRBV12-3 or TRBV12-4 and J is TRBJ2-2; no clear D. V was pared by 3 bases and J by 4 bases, with 0 bases between. The CDR3 is 11 residues long.

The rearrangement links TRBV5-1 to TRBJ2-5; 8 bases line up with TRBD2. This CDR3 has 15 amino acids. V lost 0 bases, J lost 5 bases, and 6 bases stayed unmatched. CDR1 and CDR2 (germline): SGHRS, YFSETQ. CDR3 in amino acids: CASSLGPAGDETQYF. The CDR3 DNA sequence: TGCGCCAGCAGCTTGGGGCCAGCGGGGGATGAGACCCAGTACTTC.

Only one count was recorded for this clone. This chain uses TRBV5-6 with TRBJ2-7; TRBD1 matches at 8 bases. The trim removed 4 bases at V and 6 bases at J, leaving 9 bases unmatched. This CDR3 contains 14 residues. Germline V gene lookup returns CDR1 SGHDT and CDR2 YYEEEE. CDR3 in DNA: TGTGCCAGCAGCCCGGGACAGGTCTGGTCCGAGCAGTACTTC. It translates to CASSPGQVWSEQYF.